The clone carrying this T cell receptor beta chain was detected only once. Its matching antigen is unknown. The sample originates from a study of graft-versus-host responses after intestinal transplantation. About the study: Anti-thymocyte globulin was used for induction in all recipients, who then took tacrolimus and steroids for about three years. General study results and limits: GvH clones were identified in recipient marrow, with some first appearing in ileum or blood.

The assay was immunoSEQ multiplex PCR, and TCRdb's table has in-frame clones only and misses some. The sample includes more than 85,000 clones, 85% to 95% seen only once; the top ten take roughly 2%. Trimming took 7 bases from V and 5 from J; bases not matched to a gene: 12. CDR3 length: 16 residues. Germline V gene sequence: CDR1 SGDLS, CDR2 YYNGEE. The sequence was obtained from a human donor who received an intestinal transplant. The material was unstimulated CD8+ T cells sorted from spleen or lymph node cells, obtained before intestinal transplant. This chain joins TRBV9 and TRBJ1-6, with TRBD1 matching over 7 bases. The CDR3 sequence: CASYTRTGDDNSPLHF. The CDR3 DNA is TGTGCCAGCTACACCAGAACAGGGGATGATAATTCACCCCTCCACTTT.